A selection of T cell receptor beta chains follows, all from one sample in a study of regulatory T cells in long-lasting Graves disease. TCRdb reprocessed the multiplex PCR reads with MiXCR, giving one entry per CDR3 protein. Seen here are about 400,000 distinct CDR3 sequences, 15% observed once, and the top ten hold under 9%. The data were also submitted as part of a second study, on T cells in Graves' hyperthyroidism and ophthalmopathy.

The sequenced sample was peripheral blood mononuclear cells (PBMCs), obtained at new diagnosis, from a patient treated with antithyroid drugs. Receptors were obtained from a woman between 40 and 55 years old with Graves disease. The CDR3 runs from the conserved cysteine through the conserved F or W. A D gene is named only where the DNA matches it firmly. Size is stated for part of the rows, as once, few or many counts, or as a class when the clone is expanded.

13 | many | TRBJ1-1 | NA | TRBV29-1 | TGCAGCGTGGTCAGGCGGCTAAACACTGAAGCTTTCTTT | CSVVRRLNTEAFF
18 | many | TRBJ2-1 | TRBD2 | TRBV27 | TGTGCCAGCAGACCTGCCCCTGCTGGGGACTACTCCTACAATGAGCAGTTCTTC | CASRPAPAGDYSYNEQFF
16 | many | TRBJ2-3 | TRBD1 | TRBV12-3/TRBV12-4 | TGTGCCAGCAGCATCTCCGGGACAGGGGGCGCAGATACGCAGTATTTT | CASSISGTGGADTQYF
14 | many | TRBJ1-5 | TRBD1 | TRBV3-1 | TGTGCCAGCAGCCAAACACAGGGGGCGCAGCCCCAGCATTTT | CASSQTQGAQPQHF
15 | many | TRBJ2-3 | NA | TRBV12-3/TRBV12-4 | TGTGCCAGCAGTCGCCCGGGGGTCAGCACAGATACGCAGTATTTT | CASSRPGVSTDTQYF
14 | NA | TRBJ2-3 | NA | TRBV6-1 | TGTGCCAGCAGTGAACCAGGGGCCTCAGATACGCAGTATTTT | CASSEPGASDTQYF
14 | many | TRBJ2-3 | NA | TRBV28 | TGTGCCAGCAGTCCCCAGGGAGGCACAGATACGCAGTATTTT | CASSPQGGTDTQYF
14 | many | TRBJ1-5 | NA | TRBV12-3/TRBV12-4 | TGTGCCAGCAGTTTTTCAGGGGACGCTCAGCCCCAGCATTTT | CASSFSGDAQPQHF
15 | many | TRBJ2-1 | NA | TRBV11-2 | TGTGCCAGCAGAACTTCCGGGACACGTTACAATGAGCAGTTCTTC | CASRTSGTRYNEQFF
15 | NA | TRBJ1-2 | NA | TRBV20-1 | TGCAGTGCTAGAGGTGTGACGGACCTTTCTTATGGCTACACCTTC | CSARGVTDLSYGYTF
14 | many | TRBJ2-1 | NA | TRBV2 | TGTGCCCGGGCCCAGCCGGGCTCCTACAATGAGCAGTTCTTC | CARAQPGSYNEQFF
14 | many | TRBJ1-1 | TRBD1 | TRBV5-1 | TGCGCCAGCAGCCACGGACAGGGGAGGGCTGAAGCTTTCTTT | CASSHGQGRAEAFF
16 | NA | TRBJ1-2 | TRBD1 | TRBV28 | TGTGCCAGCAGCTTAGCTTCGGCGGGACAGGGGGCTGGCTACACCTTC | CASSLASAGQGAGYTF
11 | few | TRBJ2-1 | TRBD2 | TRBV30 | TGTGCCTGGAGTACTAGCGATGAGCAGTTCTTC | CAWSTSDEQFF
13 | few | TRBJ1-1 | NA | TRBV7-3 | TGTGCCAGCAGCTTAAATATGGACACTGAAGCTTTCTTT | CASSLNMDTEAFF
15 | NA | TRBJ2-5 | TRBD1 | TRBV5-4 | TGTGCCAGCAGCTCACAACAGGGGGCATGGGAGACCCAGTACTTC | CASSSQQGAWETQYF
17 | many | TRBJ2-4 | TRBD2 | TRBV7-8 | TGTGCCAGCAGCTTAGGGCGGGGGAGCCTAGCCAAAAACATTCAGTACTTC | CASSLGRGSLAKNIQYF
15 | many | TRBJ1-1 | NA | TRBV5-1 | TGCGCCAGCAGCTCCGGCGGCAGGGACTGGGCTGAAGCTTTCTTT | CASSSGGRDWAEAFF
13 | many | TRBJ1-5 | NA | TRBV6-2/TRBV6-3 | TGTGCCAGCAGGAGGGACGGGAATCAGCCCCAGCATTTT | CASRRDGNQPQHF
12 | few | TRBJ2-7 | NA | TRBV7-2 | TGTGCCAGCAGCCGGGACGCCGGCGAGCAGTACTTC | CASSRDAGEQYF
16 | NA | TRBJ2-1 | TRBD1 | TRBV5-4 | TGTGCCAGCAGCCCCGAACAGGGGGCGAGGTACAATGAGCAGTTCTTC | CASSPEQGARYNEQFF
15 | many | TRBJ2-3 | TRBD1 | TRBV27 | TGTGCCAGCAGTCCCGGGACAGTCCAGACAGATACGCAGTATTTT | CASSPGTVQTDTQYF
13 | many | TRBJ2-7 | TRBD2 | TRBV20-1 | TGCAGTGCTATGGCTAGCGGACGCTACGAGCAGTACTTC | CSAMASGRYEQYF
15 | many | TRBJ1-3 | NA | TRBV12-3/TRBV12-4 | TGTGCCAGCAGCTGGGAGGGCCAACAAGGAAACACCATATATTTT | CASSWEGQQGNTIYF
13 | many | TRBJ1-1 | NA | TRBV11-2 | TGTGCCAGCAGCTTAGGCGAAGGAACTGAAGCTTTCTTT | CASSLGEGTEAFF
14 | NA | TRBJ2-1 | TRBD2 | TRBV29-1 | TGCAGCGTTGTGGGACTAGCGGGATACAATGAGCAGTTCTTC | CSVVGLAGYNEQFF
19 | many | TRBJ2-3 | TRBD2 | TRBV2 | TGTGCCAGCAGTGAATTCCGGGGGACTAGCGGACCTGGCACAGATACGCAGTATTTT | CASSEFRGTSGPGTDTQYF
17 | many | TRBJ2-3 | NA | TRBV11-3 | TGTGCCAGCAGCTTCCTCCAGCGGGCCGGTATTAGGAATACGCAGTATTTT | CASSFLQRAGIRNTQYF
13 | many | TRBJ2-1 | NA | TRBV11-2 | TGTGCCAGCAGCTTAGATCTGTACAATGAGCAGTTCTTC | CASSLDLYNEQFF
15 | many | TRBJ2-7 | TRBD1 | TRBV11-3 | TGTGCCAGCAGGGACCGGGACAGGGGTGACTACGAGCAGTACTTC | CASRDRDRGDYEQYF
16 | few | TRBJ2-1 | TRBD2 | TRBV14 | TGTGCCAGCAGCCAAGGTTTCTCTAGCGGATACAATGAGCAGTTCTTC | CASSQGFSSGYNEQFF
15 | many | TRBJ2-5 | NA | TRBV6-1 | TGTGCCAGCAGTGAGCTCCGCCAGGGGGGGGAGACCCAGTACTTC | CASSELRQGGETQYF
15 | many | TRBJ1-2 | TRBD1 | TRBV28 | TGTGCCAGCGAAACAGGACAGGGGGCAATGTATGGCTACACCTTC | CASETGQGAMYGYTF
15 | few | TRBJ2-3 | TRBD2 | TRBV2 | TGTGCCAGCAGTGGGGGACTAGCGCTCGCAGATACGCAGTATTTT | CASSGGLALADTQYF
12 | many | TRBJ2-1 | NA | TRBV12-3/TRBV12-4 | TGTGCCAGCAGTAGTTCAGGGAGTGAGCAGTTCTTC | CASSSSGSEQFF
15 | NA | TRBJ2-7 | NA | TRBV5-1 | TGCGCCAGCAGCTTGTCCGAGGGGCCCTCCTACGAGCAGTACTTC | CASSLSEGPSYEQYF
15 | many | TRBJ2-1 | TRBD2 | TRBV10-2 | TGCGCCAGCAGCGGAATAGCGGGAGGGCTTAATGAGCAGTTCTTC | CASSGIAGGLNEQFF
13 | many | TRBJ1-2 | NA | TRBV30 | TGTGCCTGGAGTGGACTTAAAGGTCGTGGCTACACCTTC | CAWSGLKGRGYTF
13 | many | TRBJ1-2 | NA | TRBV28 | TGTGCCAGCAGTTTCGGACAGACGAATGGCTACACCTTC | CASSFGQTNGYTF
12 | many | TRBJ2-6 | NA | TRBV29-1 | TGCAGCGTCACCCTGGGGGCCAACGTCCTGACTTTC | CSVTLGANVLTF